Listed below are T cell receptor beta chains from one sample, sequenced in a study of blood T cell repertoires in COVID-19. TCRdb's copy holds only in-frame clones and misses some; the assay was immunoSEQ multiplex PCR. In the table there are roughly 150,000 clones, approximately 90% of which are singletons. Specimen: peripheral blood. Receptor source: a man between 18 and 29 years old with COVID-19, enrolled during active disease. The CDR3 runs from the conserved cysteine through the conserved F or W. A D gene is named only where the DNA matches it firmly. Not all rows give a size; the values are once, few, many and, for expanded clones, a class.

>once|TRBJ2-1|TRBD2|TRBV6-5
CASSYAAGGYNEQFF
TGTGCCAGCAGTTACGCAGCGGGAGGATACAATGAGCAGTTCTTC
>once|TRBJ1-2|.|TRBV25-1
CASSELNFRYGYTF
TGTGCCAGCAGTGAATTGAACTTCCGTTATGGCTACACCTTC
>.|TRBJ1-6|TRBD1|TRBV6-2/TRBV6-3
CASSYSGQGRSPLHF
TGTGCCAGCAGTTACTCGGGACAGGGGAGGTCACCCCTCCACTTT
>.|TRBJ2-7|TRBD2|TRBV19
CASSPGLVGYEQYF
TGTGCCAGTAGTCCGGGACTAGTTGGCTACGAGCAGTACTTC
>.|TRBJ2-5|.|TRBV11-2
CASAPSGETQYF
TGTGCCAGCGCCCCTTCCGGGGAGACCCAGTACTTC
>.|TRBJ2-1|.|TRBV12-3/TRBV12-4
CASSLSSNEQFF
TGTGCCAGCAGTTTATCATCCAATGAGCAGTTCTTC
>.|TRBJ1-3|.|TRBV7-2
CASSPQVVPGNTIYF
TGTGCCAGCAGCCCTCAGGTGGTCCCTGGAAACACCATATATTTT
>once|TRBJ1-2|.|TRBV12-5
CASGLVRLGQNILYGYTF
TGTGCTAGTGGTTTGGTACGCCTCGGACAGAACATCCTCTATGGCTACACCTTC
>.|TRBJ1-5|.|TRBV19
CASRKGQDSNQPQHF
TGTGCCAGTAGGAAGGGACAAGATAGCAATCAGCCCCAGCATTTT
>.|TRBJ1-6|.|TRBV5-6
CASSLGAGWNSPLHF
TGTGCCAGCAGCTTGGGTGCAGGGTGGAATTCACCCCTCCACTTT
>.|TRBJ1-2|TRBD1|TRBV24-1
CATSDPTGDYGYTF
TGTGCCACCAGTGACCCGACAGGGGACTATGGCTACACCTTC
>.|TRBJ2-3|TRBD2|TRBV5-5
CASSLGLAGGGYTQYF
TGTGCCAGCAGCCTTGGACTAGCGGGAGGAGGGTATACGCAGTATTTT
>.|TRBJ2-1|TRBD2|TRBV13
CASSPGTSGRNEQFF
TGTGCCAGCAGCCCCGGGACTAGCGGAAGGAATGAGCAGTTCTTC
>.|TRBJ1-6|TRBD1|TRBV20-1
CSASFWQGDSKLDSPLHF
TGCAGTGCTAGTTTCTGGCAGGGGGATTCGAAACTGGATTCACCCCTCCACTTT
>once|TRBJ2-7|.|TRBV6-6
CASSYLGGPSYEQYF
TGTGCCAGCAGTTATTTGGGGGGGCCCTCCTACGAGCAGTACTTC
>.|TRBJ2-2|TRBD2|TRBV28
CASSLPGLAGGLKGELFF
TGTGCCAGCAGTCTGCCTGGACTAGCGGGGGGCCTTAAGGGGGAGCTGTTTTTT
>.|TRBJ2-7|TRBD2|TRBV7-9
CASSLDVVGGGADEQYF
TGTGCCAGCAGCTTAGATGTGGTCGGGGGGGGCGCGGACGAGCAGTACTTC
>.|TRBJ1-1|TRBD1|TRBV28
CASTRQGANTEAFF
TGTGCCAGCACTCGACAGGGGGCGAACACTGAAGCTTTCTTT
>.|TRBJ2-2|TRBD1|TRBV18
CASSPDRGHTGELFF
TGTGCCAGCTCACCAGACAGGGGACACACCGGGGAGCTGTTTTTT
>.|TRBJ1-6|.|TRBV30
CAWKDRPYNSPLHF
TGTGCCTGGAAAGACAGGCCCTATAATTCACCCCTCCACTTT
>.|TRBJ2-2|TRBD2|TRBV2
CASSHGLAGSRTGELFF
TGTGCCAGCAGTCACGGACTAGCGGGATCGCGCACCGGGGAGCTGTTTTTT
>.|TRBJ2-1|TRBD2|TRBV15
CATSRPLADEQFF
TGTGCCACCAGCAGGCCTCTAGCGGATGAGCAGTTCTTC
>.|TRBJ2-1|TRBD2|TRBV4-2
CASSQEVGLAVPGYNEQFF
TGTGCCAGCAGCCAAGAGGTGGGACTAGCTGTCCCGGGCTACAATGAGCAGTTCTTC
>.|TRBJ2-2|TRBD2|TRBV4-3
CASSQGAAGVGGELFF
TGCGCCAGCAGCCAGGGAGCAGCGGGAGTAGGCGGGGAGCTGTTTTTT
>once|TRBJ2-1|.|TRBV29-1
CSVRGHTYNEQFF
TGCAGCGTTAGGGGACATACCTACAATGAGCAGTTCTTC
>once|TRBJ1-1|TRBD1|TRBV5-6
CASSWGQANTEAFF
TGTGCCAGCAGCTGGGGACAGGCGAACACTGAAGCTTTCTTT
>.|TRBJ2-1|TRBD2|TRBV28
CASSLSLAANEQFF
TGTGCCAGCAGTCTCTCGCTAGCGGCTAATGAGCAGTTCTTC
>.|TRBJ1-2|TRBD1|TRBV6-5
CASSLLDRGSYGYTF
TGTGCCAGCAGTCTCCTAGACAGGGGAAGCTATGGCTACACCTTC
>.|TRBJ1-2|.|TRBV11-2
CASSFGHNYGYTF
TGTGCCAGCAGCTTCGGACACAACTATGGCTACACCTTC
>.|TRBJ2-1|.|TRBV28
CASSPLRSYNEQFF
TGTGCCAGCAGTCCCCTTCGCAGTTACAATGAGCAGTTCTTC
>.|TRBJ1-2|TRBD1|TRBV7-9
CASSHRDREEKNGYTF
TGTGCCAGCAGCCACCGGGACAGGGAGGAAAAAAATGGCTACACCTTC
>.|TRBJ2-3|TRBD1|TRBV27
CASSSRDSRTDTQYF
TGTGCCAGCAGTTCCCGGGACAGCCGCACAGATACGCAGTATTTT
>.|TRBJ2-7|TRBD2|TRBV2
CALGRLPEHYEQYF
TGTGCCCTCGGGAGGCTTCCTGAACACTACGAGCAGTACTTC
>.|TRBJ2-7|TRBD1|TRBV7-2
CASGQDRGRDEQYF
TGTGCCAGCGGTCAGGACAGGGGGCGCGACGAGCAGTACTTC
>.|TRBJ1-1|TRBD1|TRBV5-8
CASSPDRVGTEAFF
TGTGCCAGCAGCCCGGACAGGGTGGGTACTGAAGCTTTCTTT
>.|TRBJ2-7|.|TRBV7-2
CARGAVNSYEQYF
TGTGCCAGGGGGGCGGTTAATTCCTACGAGCAGTACTTC
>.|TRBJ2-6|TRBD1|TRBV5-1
CASSLTGASGANVLTF
TGCGCCAGCAGCTTGACAGGGGCCTCTGGGGCCAACGTCCTGACTTTC
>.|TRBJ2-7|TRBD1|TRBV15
CATSREIMTGGPTSRQYF
TGTGCCACCAGCAGAGAAATAATGACAGGGGGCCCGACATCTAGGCAGTACTTC
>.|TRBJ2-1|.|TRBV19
CASSRDLGGDEQFF
TGTGCCAGTAGCCGGGATCTCGGTGGGGATGAGCAGTTCTTC
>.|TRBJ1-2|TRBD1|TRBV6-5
CASSYSGQGTYGYTF
TGTGCCAGCAGTTACTCAGGACAGGGAACCTATGGCTACACCTTC
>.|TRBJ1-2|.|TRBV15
CATTAHPRRENTYKVLGGYTF
TGTGCCACCACCGCCCACCCGCGTCGGGAAAACACCTACAAAGTTCTAGGGGGCTACACCTTC
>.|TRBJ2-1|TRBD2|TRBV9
CASRSSGSYNEQFF
TGTGCCAGCAGGTCTAGCGGGAGCTACAATGAGCAGTTCTTC